The T cell receptor (beta chain) under discussion was sequenced for a study of cytomegalovirus exposure and HLA in healthy donors. V shed 2 bases, J shed 11 bases, and the junction held 6 bases outside the gene matches. Germline V gene data show CDR1 as SGHDT and CDR2 as YYEEEE. The CDR3 runs 14 residues. PCR amplification relied on 60 Vbeta primers (plus 13 Jbeta primers). Generated by immunoSEQ multiplex PCR, the TCRdb table keeps only in-frame clones and is missing some. The sample yields roughly 90,000 clones, 70% to 90% seen once. Material: PBMCs. The receptor was derived from a man aged 18 to 29 in good health and CMV-seronegative. The V call is TRBV5-6, the J call TRBJ1-6; TRBD1 agrees at 8 bases. CDR3 DNA: TGTGCCAGCAGCTTAGGACAGGGAAAGACACCCCTCCACTTT. Protein: CASSLGQGKTPLHF. Full variable domain (missing parts from reference TRBV5-6 and TRBJ1-6): DAGVTQSPTHLIKTRGQQVTLRCSPKSGHDTVSWYQQALGQGPQFIFQYYEEEERQRGNFPDRFSGHQFPNYSSELNVNALLLGDSALYLCASSLGQGKTPLHFGNGTRLTVT.